Presented here are 20 T cell receptor beta chains from one specimen sequenced in a study of CD8 T cells in Susac syndrome. After extraction with the RNeasy kit, roughly 0.5 to 1 ug of the RNA was reverse transcribed using random hexamers. TCRdb reprocessed the immunoSEQ multiplex PCR reads with MiXCR, giving one entry per CDR3 protein. The sample contains approximately 200,000 distinct CDR3 sequences, more than 90% of which appear only once. Sequencing input: CD4+ T cells from PBMCs. The source of these receptors is a human donor with multiple sclerosis.

CDR3 nucleotides: TGTGCCAGCAGCCAAGATGAGTGGAAGGGGGAGACCCAGTACTTC. Translation: CASSQDEWKGETQYF. The gene calls are TRBV3-1 and TRBJ2-5; D is perhaps TRBD1 (5 bases). The V gene's germline CDR1 is LGHDT and CDR2 YNNKEL (reference sequence). Trimming removed 0 bases from V and 5 bases from J, with 13 bases in between. The CDR3 consists of 15 residues.

This chain links TRBV30 with TRBJ2-5, with a tentative D call TRBD1 (5 bases). Germline V lookup: CDR1 GTSNPN, CDR2 SVGIG (reference sequence). This CDR3 is 11 amino acids long. V dropped 3 bases and J dropped 5 bases, with 7 bases sitting between them. As DNA, the CDR3 is TGTGCCTGGAGCCAGGGTGAGACCCAGTACTTC. Residues: CAWSQGETQYF.

The gene calls are TRBV20-1 and TRBJ2-5; no reliable D call. This CDR3 has 13 amino acids. Trimming shortened V by 0 bases and J by 5 bases, and 10 bases separated the two germline ends. Germline V CDR1 and CDR2: DFQATT, SNEGSKA (reference sequence). CDR3 bases: TGCAGTGCTAGAGAATCCGGCGCGGAGACCCAGTACTTC. It specifies CSARESGAETQYF.

This clonotype has a handful of counts. The chain has TRBV2 and TRBJ1-4, with a tentative D call TRBD1 (6 bases). The V and J ends lost 4 bases and 5 bases respectively, with 8 bases between them. This CDR3 spans 13 amino acids. The germline V gene encodes CDR1 SNHLY and CDR2 FYNNEI. This CDR3 is CASSGQGNEKLFF. For the CDR3, the DNA is TGTGCCAGCAGTGGCCAGGGGAATGAAAAACTGTTTTTT. Supplemented by reference TRBV2 and TRBJ1-4, the full variable domain reads EPEVTQTPSHQVTQMGQEVILRCVPISNHLYFYWYRQILGQKVEFLVSFYNNEISEKSEIFDDQFSVERPDGSNFTLKIRSTKLEDSAMYFCASSGQGNEKLFFGSGTQLSVL.

The chain combines TRBV4-1 with TRBJ2-3; D perhaps matches TRBD2 (5 bases). Trimming pared 2 bases from V and 3 bases from J, leaving 6 bases between. This CDR3 contains 13 residues. The V gene's germline CDR1 is MGHRA and CDR2 YSYEKL. CDR3 sequence reads: CASSQTGTDTQYF. CDR3 sequence (DNA): TGCGCCAGCAGCCAAACGGGAACAGATACGCAGTATTTT.

The chain's CDR3 is CASSRQGDEQYF. The CDR3 DNA reads TGTGCCAGCAGCCGTCAGGGAGACGAGCAGTACTTC. The genes are TRBV5-6 and TRBJ2-7; perhaps D is TRBD1 or TRBD2 (5 bases each). Germline lookup yields CDR1 SGHDT and CDR2 YYEEEE. There are 12 residues in the CDR3. The V end was cut by 4 bases, the J end by 5 bases, with 10 bases between.

V is TRBV7-9 and J is TRBJ1-2, with unresolved D. The CDR3 extends over 13 amino acids. Trimming pared 5 bases from V and 2 bases from J, leaving 9 bases between. The V gene's germline CDR1 is SEHNR and CDR2 FQNEAQ (reference sequence). CDR3 sequence: CASSPGRNYGYTF. The DNA for the CDR3 is TGTGCCAGCAGCCCCGGACGGAACTATGGCTACACCTTC.

The chain has TRBV20-1 and TRBJ2-7; D uncertain. V was clipped by 3 bases and J by 0 bases, with 6 bases between them. CDR1 is DFQATT and CDR2 is SNEGSKA in the germline V gene (reference sequence). This CDR3 is 12 amino acids long. CDR3 nucleotide sequence: TGCAGTGCTAGTTACTCCTCCTACGAGCAGTACTTC. Translated: CSASYSSYEQYF.

The chain recombines TRBV6-5 with TRBJ1-5; 9 nucleotides match TRBD1. Germline-derived CDR1 and CDR2 are MNHEY and SVGAGI. The CDR3 consists of 14 residues. V lost 5 bases, J lost 9 bases, and 8 bases stayed unmatched. CDR3 sequence: CASSDGQGIGPQHF. The CDR3 bases are TGTGCCAGCAGTGACGGACAGGGGATAGGGCCCCAGCATTTT.

The chain is built from TRBV20-1 and TRBJ2-7; the match to TRBD2 covers 8 bases. V lost 1 base and J lost 2; bases outside the gene matches: 7. The germline CDR1 and CDR2 sequences are DFQATT and SNEGSKA (reference sequence). The CDR3 sequence is 15 residues long. CDR3 amino acids: CSARVTSGGAYEQYF. The CDR3 DNA follows: TGCAGTGCTAGAGTAACTAGCGGTGGGGCCTACGAGCAGTACTTC.

This chain uses TRBV3-1 with TRBJ2-7; D ambiguous. The CDR3 loop spans 15 amino acids. V was pared by 0 bases and J by 3 bases, with 12 bases between. The V gene's germline CDR1 is LGHDT and CDR2 YNNKEL (reference sequence). The CDR3 reads CASSQDHLPIYEQYF. CDR3 bases: TGTGCCAGCAGCCAAGATCATCTACCGATCTACGAGCAGTACTTC.

The chain combines TRBV30 with TRBJ1-1; TRBD1 is a possible D gene (5 bases). The CDR3 totals 14 residues. Germline lookup yields CDR1 GTSNPN and CDR2 SVGIG (reference sequence). V was trimmed by 1 base and J by 1 base, leaving 10 bases between them. CDR3 nucleotides: TGTGCCTGGAGTGGGAGGGACGGGAACACTGAAGCTTTCTTT. Translating it yields CAWSGRDGNTEAFF.

This chain joins TRBV6-2 or TRBV6-3 and TRBJ2-7; TRBD1 is a possible D gene (6 bases). Germline CDR1 and CDR2: MNHEY and SVGEGT. With 4 bases removed from V and 2 bases from J, the gap between germline ends came to 12 bases. This CDR3 is built from 14 residues. CDR3 nucleotides: TGTGCCAGCAGTTCGACAGGAATAACCTACGAGCAGTACTTC. This codes for CASSSTGITYEQYF.

This clonotype was recorded once. The chain joins TRBV15 to TRBJ2-5; D is possibly TRBD1 (6 bases). CDR1 is LNHNV, CDR2 YYDKDF, per germline (reference sequence). The CDR3 covers 16 residues. With 0 bases removed from V and 4 bases from J, the gap between germline ends came to 15 bases. This CDR3 is CATSREGPGQLETQYF. DNA of the CDR3: TGTGCCACCAGCAGAGAAGGCCCGGGACAATTAGAGACCCAGTACTTC. The variable domain in full, completed from reference TRBV15 and TRBJ2-5, reads DAMVIQNPRYQVTQFGKPVTLSCSQTLNHNVMYWYQQKSSQAPKLLFHYYDKDFNNEADTPDNFQSRRPNTSFCFLDIRSPGLGDTAMYLCATSREGPGQLETQYFGPGTRLLVL.

To note about this clonotype: One end of the junction does not line up with germline, which may come from a read error. V usage is TRBV3-1 and J usage is TRBJ2-1; D is perhaps TRBD1 (7 bases). Germline V lookup: CDR1 LGHDT, CDR2 YNNKEL (reference sequence). The CDR3 runs to 14 residues. This chain's CDR3 is CASSRGTDYSEQFF. CDR3 DNA: TGTGCCAGCAGCCGCGGGACAGATTACAGTGAGCAGTTCTTC.

This clonotype showed up just once. Here the CDR3 DNA reads TGCAGCGCCGGGCGGGCCACCTACAATGAGCAGTTCTTC. It translates to CSAGRATYNEQFF. This chain joins TRBV29-1 and TRBJ2-1; TRBD2 is a possible D gene (5 bases). The CDR3 totals 13 residues. Trimming removed 7 bases from V and 2 bases from J, with 12 bases in between. Germline V gene lookup returns CDR1 SQVTM and CDR2 ANQGSEA.

The chain uses TRBV29-1 and TRBJ2-1; D not certain. Germline lookup yields CDR1 SQVTM and CDR2 ANQGSEA. V lost 7 bases to trimming and J lost 7 bases, with 11 bases between them. This CDR3 is built from 11 residues. The CDR3 region has the DNA TGCAGCGCCAGAGGTCGAAATGAGCAGTTCTTC. Residues: CSARGRNEQFF.

The chain employs TRBV29-1 and TRBJ2-3; no firm D call. Germline V gene data show CDR1 as SQVTM and CDR2 as ANQGSEA. The CDR3 runs to 14 residues. Trimming took 8 bases from V and 6 from J, leaving 21 bases between them. The CDR3 reads CSYGKGRVADTQYF. The CDR3 DNA sequence: TGCAGCTACGGTAAAGGCAGAGTGGCCGATACGCAGTATTTT.

The J gene is TRBJ2-5, the V gene TRBV29-1, with D unresolved. Trimming pared 3 bases from V and 5 bases from J, leaving 10 bases between. Germline V gene sequence: CDR1 SQVTM, CDR2 ANQGSEA. The CDR3 runs 12 residues. The CDR3 spells CSVEISAETQYF. CDR3 nucleotide sequence: TGCAGCGTTGAGATCTCGGCCGAGACCCAGTACTTC.

This clonotype has only one observation. The chain combines TRBV30 with TRBJ1-1, with D unresolved. Looked up from germline, CDR1 is GTSNPN and CDR2 is SVGIG (reference sequence). The CDR3 consists of 11 residues. The germline V and J ends were trimmed by 7 bases and 6 bases, with 12 bases remaining between them. DNA of the CDR3: TGTGCCTTGGGGAGGATCCCTGAAGCTTTCTTT. Amino acid sequence: CALGRIPEAFF. The full variable domain, its missing parts supplied by reference TRBV30 and TRBJ1-1, is SQTIHQWPATLVQPVGSPLSLECTVEGTSNPNLYWYRQAAGRGLQLLFYSVGIGQISSEVPQNLSASRPQDRQFILSSKKLLLSDSGFYLCALGRIPEAFFGQGTRLTVV.